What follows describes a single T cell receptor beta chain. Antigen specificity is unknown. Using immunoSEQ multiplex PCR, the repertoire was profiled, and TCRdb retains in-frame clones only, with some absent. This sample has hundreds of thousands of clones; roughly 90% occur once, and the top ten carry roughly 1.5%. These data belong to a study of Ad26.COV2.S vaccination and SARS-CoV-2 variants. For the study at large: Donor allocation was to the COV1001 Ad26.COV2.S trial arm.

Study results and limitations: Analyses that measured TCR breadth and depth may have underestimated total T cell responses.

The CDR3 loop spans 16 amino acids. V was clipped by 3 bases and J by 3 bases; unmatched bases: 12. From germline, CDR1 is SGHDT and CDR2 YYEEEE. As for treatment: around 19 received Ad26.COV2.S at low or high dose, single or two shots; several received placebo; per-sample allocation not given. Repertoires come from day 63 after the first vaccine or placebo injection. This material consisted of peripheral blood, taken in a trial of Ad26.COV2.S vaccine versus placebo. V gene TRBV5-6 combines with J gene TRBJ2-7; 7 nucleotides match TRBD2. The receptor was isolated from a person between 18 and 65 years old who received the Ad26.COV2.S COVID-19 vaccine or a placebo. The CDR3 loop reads CASSSGILAPFYEQYF. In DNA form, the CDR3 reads TGTGCCAGCAGCTCCGGGATACTAGCGCCTTTCTACGAGCAGTACTTC.